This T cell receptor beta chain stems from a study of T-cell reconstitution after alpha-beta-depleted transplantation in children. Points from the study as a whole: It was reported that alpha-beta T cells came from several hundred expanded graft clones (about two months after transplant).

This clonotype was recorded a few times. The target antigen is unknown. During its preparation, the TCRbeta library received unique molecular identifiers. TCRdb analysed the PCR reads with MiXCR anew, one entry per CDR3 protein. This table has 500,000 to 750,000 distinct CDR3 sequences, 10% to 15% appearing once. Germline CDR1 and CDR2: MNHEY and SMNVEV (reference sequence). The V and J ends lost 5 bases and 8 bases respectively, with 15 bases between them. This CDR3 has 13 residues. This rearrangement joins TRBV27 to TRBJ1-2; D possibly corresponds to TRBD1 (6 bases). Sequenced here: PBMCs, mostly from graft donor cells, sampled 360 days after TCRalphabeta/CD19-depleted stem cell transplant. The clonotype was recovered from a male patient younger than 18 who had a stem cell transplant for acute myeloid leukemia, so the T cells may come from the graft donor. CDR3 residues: CASSLETGSGYTF. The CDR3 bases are TGTGCCAGCAGTCTAGAAACAGGGTCGGGCTACACCTTC.